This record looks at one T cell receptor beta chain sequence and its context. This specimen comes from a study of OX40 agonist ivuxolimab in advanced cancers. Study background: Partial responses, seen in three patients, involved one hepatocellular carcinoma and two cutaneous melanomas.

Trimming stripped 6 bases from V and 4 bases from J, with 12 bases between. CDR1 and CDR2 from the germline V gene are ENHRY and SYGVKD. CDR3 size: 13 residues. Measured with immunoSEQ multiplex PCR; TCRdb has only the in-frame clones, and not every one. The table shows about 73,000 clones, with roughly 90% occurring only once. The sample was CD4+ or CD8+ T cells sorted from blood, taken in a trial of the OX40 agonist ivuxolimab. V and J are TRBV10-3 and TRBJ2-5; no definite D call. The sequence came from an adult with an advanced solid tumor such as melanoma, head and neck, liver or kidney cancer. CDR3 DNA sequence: TGTGCCATCAGGGACCCCCAAGGAGAGACCCAGTACTTC. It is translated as CAIRDPQGETQYF.